One T cell receptor beta chain is described in this entry. The sample belongs to a study of OX40 agonist ivuxolimab in advanced cancers. Study summary: The dose-escalation cohort had hepatocellular carcinoma, melanoma, renal cell or head and neck cancer. Patients were about 83% male with ages roughly 20 to 80, mean 60. One hepatocellular carcinoma and a couple of cutaneous melanoma patients partially responded.

This table comes from immunoSEQ multiplex PCR, and its TCRdb copy is limited to in-frame clones, with some not included. The table includes fewer than 65,000 clones, approximately 87% detected once. The length of the CDR3 is 13 residues. Germline V gene data show CDR1 as SGHRS and CDR2 as YFSETQ. V gave up 4 bases and J gave up 6 bases; unmatched junction bases: 4. The sample here was CD4+ or CD8+ T cells sorted from blood, taken in a trial of the OX40 agonist ivuxolimab. The chain combines TRBV5-1 with TRBJ2-5, with 9 bases fitting TRBD2. This TCR was recovered from an adult with an advanced solid tumor such as melanoma, head and neck, liver or kidney cancer. The CDR3 DNA reads TGCGCCAGCAGCCCAGCGGGAGGACAGACCCAGTACTTC. It yields the protein CASSPAGGQTQYF.